Detailed here is one T cell receptor (beta chain). Which antigen it targets is not known. Qualities for individual bases were not recorded, and no much larger clone is one base off. The CDR3 regions of human TCRbeta chains were analyzed by immunosequencing. As for how the authors treated the data: TCRs in the repertoires were compared against a reference library of SARS-CoV-2-specific TCRs that had been generated with the MIRA antigen-specificity platform. Breadth was defined as the fraction of unique TCRs that were SARS-CoV-2-associated. Depth was defined as the fraction of total T cells that were SARS-CoV-2-associated. Using the MIRA data, every spike-specific TCR was mapped to the spike region that the TCR reacted to and assigned to either a CD4 or a CD8 class. Log10-transformed breadth and depth values were compared by one-way ANOVA with Sidak's multiple comparisons tests. The table was pulled from immuneACCESS by TCRdb, which kept in-frame rearrangements only. Such tables lose some clones; where checked, under half of the loss comes from unresolved V genes, and the rest has no known cause. V and J calls and clone size are as listed in that table; D and trimming were resolved from the DNA. The sample table contains 95,000 to 150,000 clones; only one count was recorded for around 89% of them. 8.5% to 14% of the sample is taken by the ten largest.

This sample stems from a study of T cell responses to AZD1222 COVID-19 vaccine (dated by TCRdb to the early 2020s). Study-wide context: A total of 240 or so trial participants underwent TCR sequencing, of whom roughly 210 had received two doses of AZD1222 and around 26 had received two doses of the MenACWY control vaccine. Trial participants were enrolled into age subgroups of 18-55, 56-69 and 70-plus years, which contained about 160, 30 and 59 TCR-sequenced participants, respectively.

Findings and caveats that apply to the study as a whole: Nearly half of unique spike-specific TCRs reportedly recognized epitopes outside regions mutated in the B.1.351 and B.1.1.7 variants. Conclusions about previously exposed vaccinees were limited because only a handful of AZD1222 recipients were SARS-CoV-2 seropositive at baseline. Most participants were white British and females outnumbered males, and the authors suggested that clonal diversity may have been underestimated. A significant rise in spike-specific TCR breadth and depth was observed after two AZD1222 doses relative to day 0 and relative to MenACWY recipients. In the small 56-69-year group, the increase in depth fell short of significance, most likely because of low power. Because no day 14 peak-response samples were available, the repertoires could be characterized only after the peak T cell response. The vaccine-associated CD4 TCRs covered the entire spike protein, and the dominant responses fell in regions 160-218 and 743-854.

From V the trimming removes 3 bases and from J it removes 2 bases, while the gene matches leave 4 bases of the junction unaccounted for. From the cysteine up to the phenylalanine, the CDR3 has a length of 16 residues. Only the CDR3 DNA stays, 48 bases, in frame from base 1. The germline V gene sets CDR1 to KGHDR and CDR2 to SFDVKD. Taken with the paper, the label for time point translates to: baseline before first vaccination. The sample's treatment or condition, from its label and the paper: meningococcal conjugate vaccine given as trial control. The vaccinee samples were drawn from two UK trials, COV001 and COV002, one of which was a single-blind randomized controlled phase 2/3 trial testing AZD1222 (ChAdOx1 nCoV-19) in healthy adults. For TCRbeta chain sequencing, PBMC samples from trial participants were taken at day 0 and at day 28 after the second dose.

The TCR sequence derives from an adult in good health. Sequencing was performed on peripheral blood, taken on day 0 of MenACWY control vaccination. The rearranged segments are TRBV24-1 and TRBJ2-5; 11 central nucleotides agree with TRBD1. The nucleotide sequence is given as TGTGCCACCAGTGATCTGGGGACAGGGGGGCAAGAGACCCAGTACTTC. Its protein product is CATSDLGTGGQETQYF.